The 31 T cell receptor beta chains in this list originate from one sample, sequenced in a study of T cell repertoires in cytomegalovirus infection. TCRdb reprocessed the reads with MiXCR, giving one entry per CDR3 protein. Of approximately 76,000 distinct CDR3 sequences listed, approximately 39% were seen once; the top ten hold approximately 93%. These receptors have no identified antigens. Sequences were derived from CD8+ T cells from cultured PBMCs, sampled from culture after CMV antigen stimulation. All receptors come from a human donor in good health (CMV status not recorded). Some clones in this sample may be carry-over from other donors' samples.

V is TRBV4-2 and J is TRBJ1-5; D uncertain. The CDR3 loop spans 16 amino acids. V shed 2 bases and J shed 12 bases, with 23 bases lying between them. CDR1 is LGHNA and CDR2 is YNFKEQ in the germline V gene. For the CDR3, the DNA is TGTGCCAGCAGCCAAACCTGGCGCGGGAATAGTCGGCTCCAGCATTTT. This translates into CASSQTWRGNSRLQHF.

The chain carries TRBV5-1 and TRBJ2-6; TRBD1 might be the D (6 bases). Germline V lookup: CDR1 SGHRS, CDR2 YFSETQ. The CDR3 sequence is 19 residues long. The V end lost 3 bases, the J end lost 0 bases, and 19 bases lay between the germline ends. Here the CDR3 reads CASSSSRDMGASGANVLTF. CDR3 nucleotides: TGCGCCAGCAGCTCCAGCCGGGACATGGGTGCCTCTGGGGCCAACGTCCTGACTTTC.

The sample holds a few counts of this clonotype. The V gene is TRBV10-3, the J gene TRBJ2-5, with D unresolved. CDR3 length equals 12 residues. The V gene's germline CDR1 is ENHRY and CDR2 SYGVKD. Trimming stripped 0 bases from V and 7 bases from J, with 6 bases between. In DNA form, the CDR3 reads TGTGCCATCAGTGAGTCGGTAACGACCCAGTACTTC. This encodes CAISESVTTQYF.

The chain recombines TRBV12-3 or TRBV12-4 with TRBJ1-2; maybe TRBD1 (5 bases). The length of the CDR3 is 13 residues. The germline V and J ends were trimmed by 7 bases and 13 bases, with 22 bases remaining between them. CDR3 protein: CASTLGNGAPATF. In DNA, the CDR3 is TGTGCCAGCACCCTCGGGAACGGGGCCCCAGCCACCTTC.

The V call is TRBV5-1, the J call TRBJ1-1; possible D gene TRBD1, 6 bases. This CDR3 contains 15 residues. V was clipped by 0 bases and J by 0 bases, with 9 bases between them. The germline V gene has CDR1 SGHRS and CDR2 YFSETQ. The CDR3 bases are TGCGCCAGCAGCTTGGATCCAGGGGTGAACACTGAAGCTTTCTTT. Translated: CASSLDPGVNTEAFF. Variable domain in full (rest from reference TRBV5-1 and TRBJ1-1): KAGVTQTPRYLIKTRGQQVTLSCSPISGHRSVSWYQQTPGQGLQFLFEYFSETQRNKGNFPGRFSGRQFSNSRSEMNVSTLELGDSALYLCASSLDPGVNTEAFFGQGTRLTVV.

This clonotype showed up many times. The chain employs TRBV4-1 and TRBJ2-2; D assignment may be TRBD1 or TRBD2 (5 bases each). Looked up from germline, CDR1 is MGHRA and CDR2 is YSYEKL. V was trimmed by 1 base and J by 1 base, leaving 13 bases between them. The CDR3 spans 17 residues. In DNA form, the CDR3 reads TGCGCCAGCAGCCAAGGGTCAGGGACGGGGAACACCGGGGAGCTGTTTTTT. Translating it yields CASSQGSGTGNTGELFF.

The J gene is TRBJ2-3, the V gene TRBV7-9; TRBD2 matches 12 bases. The length of the CDR3 is 16 residues. Germline CDR1 and CDR2: SEHNR and FQNEAQ (reference sequence). The V segment lost 5 bases and the J segment 6 bases; nucleotides outside the gene matches: 9. DNA for the CDR3: TGTGCCAGCAGCGCCCTAGCGGGGGGGCCTTTGGATACGCAGTATTTT. Amino acids: CASSALAGGPLDTQYF.

This chain joins TRBV27 and TRBJ1-2; perhaps TRBD1 as D (5 bases). V was pared by 3 bases and J by 7 bases, with 12 bases between. Per the germline V gene, CDR1 is MNHEY and CDR2 is SMNVEV (reference sequence). The CDR3 is 13 amino acids. As DNA, the CDR3 is TGTGCCAGCAGTTTCGCAGGGAGCGGTGGCTACACCTTC. It is translated as CASSFAGSGGYTF.

The V gene is TRBV7-6, the J gene TRBJ2-7; 8 bases fit TRBD2. This CDR3 is built from 15 residues. Germline CDR1 and CDR2: SGHVS and FNYEAQ. With V trimmed by 3 bases and J by 2 bases, 6 bases remained unmatched. CDR3 region: CASSLGLGPAYEQYF. CDR3 coding DNA: TGTGCCAGCAGCTTGGGACTAGGGCCAGCCTACGAGCAGTACTTC.

This clonotype occurred a few times. The V call is TRBV7-6, the J call TRBJ1-4; unclear D gene. Germline CDR1 reads SGHVS; CDR2 reads FNYEAQ. This CDR3 has 17 amino acids. V lost 5 bases to trimming and J lost 8 bases, with 24 bases between them. The CDR3 loop reads CASSAFETFETEEKLFF. CDR3 in DNA: TGTGCCAGCAGCGCGTTCGAGACCTTTGAAACGGAGGAAAAACTGTTTTTT.

This sequence joins TRBV15 and TRBJ2-7, with TRBD1 matching 7 bases. This CDR3 has 12 amino acids. Looked up from germline, CDR1 is LNHNV and CDR2 is YYDKDF (reference sequence). Trimming removed 8 bases from V and 2 bases from J; junction bases left unmatched: 3. Here the CDR3 reads CATSGQTYEQYF. Here the CDR3 DNA reads TGTGCCACCTCGGGACAGACCTACGAGCAGTACTTC.

This rearrangement joins TRBV10-3 to TRBJ2-1; TRBD2 matches 7 bases. The CDR3 length is 13 residues. V dropped 8 bases and J dropped 5; count of bases not matched to a gene: 6. Germline assignment: CDR1 ENHRY and CDR2 SYGVKD. The DNA for the CDR3 is TGTGCCATCCAAACGGGGGGTAACAATGAGCAGTTCTTC. Protein: CAIQTGGNNEQFF.

This clonotype was counted between two and nine times. This chain connects TRBV2 to TRBJ2-2; D call uncertain. CDR1 is SNHLY, CDR2 FYNNEI, per germline. V lost 3 bases and J lost 1, with 15 bases in between. The CDR3 is made up of 17 amino acids. CDR3 loop: CASSDSGFHENTGELFF. The DNA of the CDR3 is TGTGCCAGCAGTGATAGTGGGTTCCATGAGAACACCGGGGAGCTGTTTTTT.

This clonotype has at least ten counts. The chain joins TRBV7-8 to TRBJ2-7, with no clear D. CDR3 length: 12 amino acids. Germline V lookup: CDR1 SGHVS, CDR2 FQNEAQ. V lost 3 bases to trimming and J lost 2 bases, with 5 bases between them. CDR3: CASSFPPYEQYF. The CDR3 nucleotides are TGTGCCAGCAGCTTTCCTCCCTACGAGCAGTACTTC.

V and J are TRBV7-6 and TRBJ2-5; 7 bases are a match to TRBD1. The CDR3 covers 16 residues. CDR1 SGHVS and CDR2 FNYEAQ come from the germline V gene. V was clipped by 3 bases and J by 1 base; unmatched bases: 8. The CDR3 sequence is CASSFSPAGGQETQYF. For the CDR3, the DNA is TGTGCCAGCAGCTTCAGCCCGGCAGGGGGCCAAGAGACCCAGTACTTC.

This clonotype was detected ten times or more. The rearrangement uses TRBV7-8 and TRBJ1-1; D is perhaps TRBD1 (6 bases). V lost 0 bases and J lost 1, with 15 bases in between. CDR1 SGHVS and CDR2 FQNEAQ come from the germline V gene. This CDR3 contains 17 residues. CDR3 loop: CASSLAERGTRNTEAFF. CDR3 coding DNA: TGTGCCAGCAGCTTAGCGGAGCGGGGGACACGGAACACTGAAGCTTTCTTT.

The chain links TRBV12-3 or TRBV12-4 to TRBJ1-6; no clear D. Trimming left V 3 bases short and J 2 bases short, with 20 bases between. The CDR3 has 19 amino acids. CDR3 residues: CASSFMSWEEAPYNSPLHF. CDR3 DNA sequence: TGTGCCAGCAGTTTTATGAGTTGGGAGGAGGCACCCTATAATTCACCCCTCCACTTT.

This chain joins TRBV5-1 and TRBJ2-1; D may correspond to TRBD1 or TRBD2 (5 bases each). CDR1 is SGHRS and CDR2 is YFSETQ in the germline V gene. The CDR3 is 14 residues long. Trimming left V 7 bases short and J 7 bases short, with 18 bases between. This CDR3 is CASGLGQETNEQFF. CDR3 DNA: TGCGCCAGCGGACTGGGGCAGGAGACAAATGAGCAGTTCTTC.

The chain links TRBV6-5 to TRBJ1-1; D unresolved. The CDR3 runs to 15 residues. Looked up from germline, CDR1 is MNHEY and CDR2 is SVGAGI. The V gene lost 4 bases and the J gene lost 2 bases, with 14 bases spanning the gap. As DNA, the CDR3 is TGTGCCAGCAGTTTAACTGGGCTTCTTAACACTGAAGCTTTCTTT. It is translated as CASSLTGLLNTEAFF.

The chain links TRBV4-2 to TRBJ1-2, with no clear D. The CDR3 has 14 residues. Deletions cut 2 bases from V and 5 bases from J, with 12 bases between. Looked up from germline, CDR1 is LGHNA and CDR2 is YNFKEQ. The CDR3 here is CASSQKTSRYGYTF. Here the CDR3 DNA reads TGTGCCAGCAGCCAAAAGACGTCTCGGTATGGCTACACCTTC.

This clonotype was counted ten times or more. The chain uses TRBV7-6 and TRBJ1-6; perhaps TRBD1 as D (6 bases). V lost 1 base and J lost 7, with 14 bases in between. This CDR3 contains 16 residues. Germline V lookup: CDR1 SGHVS, CDR2 FNYEAQ. Here the CDR3 DNA reads TGTGCCAGCAGCTTAGAGGGGCAGGGGCGAAATTCACCCCTCCACTTT. As protein: CASSLEGQGRNSPLHF.

In its sample, this clonotype was seen a few times. The chain couples TRBV11-2 to TRBJ2-5, with D perhaps matching TRBD2 (7 bases). The CDR3 loop spans 15 amino acids. Germline lookup yields CDR1 SGHAT and CDR2 FQNNGV. The V end was cut by 5 bases, the J end by 5 bases, with 18 bases between. CDR3 nucleotides: TGTGCCAGCAGCAGGGGGAGGGGGGTTGTGGAGACCCAGTACTTC. Protein sequence: CASSRGRGVVETQYF.

This clonotype was detected once. The rearrangement joins TRBV12-5 to TRBJ1-5; D unclear. Germline V CDR1 and CDR2: LGHNT, FRNRAP. V was pared by 5 bases and J by 0 bases, with 11 bases between. The CDR3 totals 15 residues. CDR3: CASGVTPDSNQPQHF. CDR3 nucleotides: TGTGCTAGTGGTGTCACACCGGATAGCAATCAGCCCCAGCATTTT. Filled out from reference TRBV12-5 and TRBJ1-5, the complete variable domain reads DARVTQTPRHKVTEMGQEVTMRCQPILGHNTVFWYRQTMMQGLELLAYFRNRAPLDDSGMPKDRFSAEMPDATLATLKIQPSEPRDSAVYFCASGVTPDSNQPQHFGDGTRLSIL.

The chain combines TRBV27 with TRBJ1-2; maybe TRBD1 (5 bases). The length of the CDR3 is 13 residues. Trimming removed 4 bases at V and 8 bases at J, with 14 bases between. Germline assignment: CDR1 MNHEY and CDR2 SMNVEV (reference sequence). The CDR3 DNA sequence: TGTGCCAGCAGTTCAGCAGGGTTGCGAGGCTACACCTTC. It yields the protein CASSSAGLRGYTF.

Only a few counts were recorded for this clonotype. The chain has TRBV7-6 and TRBJ2-7, with a tentative D call TRBD2 (5 bases). The germline gives CDR1 SGHVS, CDR2 FNYEAQ. Trimming stripped 5 bases from V and 5 bases from J, with 13 bases between. CDR3 length: 13 amino acids. CDR3 in amino acids: CASSMSGIDEQYF. CDR3 coding DNA: TGTGCCAGCAGCATGTCGGGAATTGACGAGCAGTACTTC.

This clonotype appeared a few times. The chain joins TRBV12-3 or TRBV12-4 to TRBJ1-1; tentatively, D is TRBD1 (5 bases). This CDR3 is 18 amino acids long. Trimming took 7 bases from V and 1 from J, leaving 25 bases between them. CDR3 coding DNA: TGTGCCAGCAACAAACTATCCCGGGAGGGGCCCAGGAACACTGAAGCTTTCTTT. It translates to CASNKLSREGPRNTEAFF.

The CDR3 protein is CSATNGTGVGDYEQYF. DNA for the CDR3: TGCAGTGCTACTAACGGCACAGGGGTCGGGGACTACGAGCAGTACTTC. This chain connects TRBV20-1 to TRBJ2-7, with 7 bases that match TRBD1. The CDR3 sequence is 16 residues long. Germline values: CDR1 DFQATT, CDR2 SNEGSKA (reference sequence). J was trimmed by 3 bases and V by 4 bases; bases with no gene match: 15.

The chain couples TRBV12-3 or TRBV12-4 to TRBJ2-1, with TRBD2 as a possible D gene (5 bases). CDR3 length: 13 amino acids. Deletions cut 3 bases from V and 12 bases from J, with 15 bases between. The CDR3 DNA reads TGTGCCAGCAGTTTTGCCGAGGCGGGCGGGCAGTTCTTC. As protein: CASSFAEAGGQFF.

This clonotype was seen a few times. The gene calls are TRBV7-6 and TRBJ2-7; 8 bases map to TRBD1. Germline V CDR1 and CDR2: SGHVS, FNYEAQ. CDR3 size: 14 residues. The trim removed 4 bases at V and 5 bases at J, leaving 7 bases unmatched. This CDR3 reads CASSSGQGFDEQYF. CDR3 DNA sequence: TGTGCCAGCAGCTCAGGACAGGGATTCGACGAGCAGTACTTC.

The chain combines TRBV19 with TRBJ1-5; 7 positions match TRBD1. Germline CDR1 and CDR2: LNHDA and SQIVND (reference sequence). The CDR3 totals 14 residues. V trimming: 7 bases; J trimming: 6 bases; junction bases outside the gene matches: 9. The CDR3 sequence is CASTIGGGLQPQHF. The CDR3 DNA reads as TGTGCCAGTACCATAGGAGGGGGCCTTCAGCCCCAGCATTTT.

This clonotype showed up just a few times. Relative to the germline gene, one junction end is altered; a read error may explain this. The chain is built from TRBV7-6 and TRBJ2-3; TRBD2 might be the D (6 bases). The germline gives CDR1 SGHVS, CDR2 FNYEAQ. This CDR3 is 16 amino acids long. CDR3 coding DNA: TGTGCTAGCAGCTTGGGTCCGGGGGAACTTGTTAATACGCAGTATTTT. Its translation is CASSLGPGELVNTQYF.